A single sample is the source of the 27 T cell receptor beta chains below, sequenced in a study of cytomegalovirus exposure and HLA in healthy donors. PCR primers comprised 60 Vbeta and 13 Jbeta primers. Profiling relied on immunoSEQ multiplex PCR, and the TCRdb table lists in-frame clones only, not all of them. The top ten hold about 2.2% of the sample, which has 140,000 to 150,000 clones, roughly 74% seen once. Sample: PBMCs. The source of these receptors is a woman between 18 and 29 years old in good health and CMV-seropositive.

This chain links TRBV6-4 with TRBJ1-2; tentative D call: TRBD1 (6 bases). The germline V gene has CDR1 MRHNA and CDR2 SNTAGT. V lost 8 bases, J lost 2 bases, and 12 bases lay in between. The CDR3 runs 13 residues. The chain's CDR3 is CASQRDTNYGYTF. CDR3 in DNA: TGTGCCAGCCAACGGGACACCAACTATGGCTACACCTTC.

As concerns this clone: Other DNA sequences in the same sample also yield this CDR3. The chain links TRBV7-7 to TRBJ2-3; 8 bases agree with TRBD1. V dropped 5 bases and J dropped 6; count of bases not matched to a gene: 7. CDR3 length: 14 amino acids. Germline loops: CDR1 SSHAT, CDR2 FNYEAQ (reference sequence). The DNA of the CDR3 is TGTGCCAGCAGCCCCGGACAGGGAGCGGATACGCAGTATTTT. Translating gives CASSPGQGADTQYF.

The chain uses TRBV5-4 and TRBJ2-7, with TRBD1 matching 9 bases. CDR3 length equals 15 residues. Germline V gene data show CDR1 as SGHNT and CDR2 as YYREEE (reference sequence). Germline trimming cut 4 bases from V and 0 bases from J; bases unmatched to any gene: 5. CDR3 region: CASSPGQGYSYEQYF. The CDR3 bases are TGTGCCAGCAGCCCGGGACAGGGATACTCCTACGAGCAGTACTTC.

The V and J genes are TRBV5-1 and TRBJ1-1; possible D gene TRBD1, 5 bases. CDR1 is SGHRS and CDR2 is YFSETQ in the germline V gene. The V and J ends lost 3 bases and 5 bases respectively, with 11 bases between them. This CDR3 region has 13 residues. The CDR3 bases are TGCGCCAGCAGCTGGGGAGGGGAGACTGAAGCTTTCTTT. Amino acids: CASSWGGETEAFF.

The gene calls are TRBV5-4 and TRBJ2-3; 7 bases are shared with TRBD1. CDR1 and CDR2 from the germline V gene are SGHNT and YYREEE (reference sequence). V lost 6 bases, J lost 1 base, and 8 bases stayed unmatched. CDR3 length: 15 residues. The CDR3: CASTPTGIGTDTQYF. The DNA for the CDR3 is TGTGCCAGCACCCCGACAGGGATCGGCACAGATACGCAGTATTTT.

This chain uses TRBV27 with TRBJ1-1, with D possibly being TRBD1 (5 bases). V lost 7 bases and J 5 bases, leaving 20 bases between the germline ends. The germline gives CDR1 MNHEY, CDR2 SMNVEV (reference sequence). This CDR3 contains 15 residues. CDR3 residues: CASTPLLGGGTEAFF. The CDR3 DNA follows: TGTGCCAGCACACCCCTCCTCGGCGGGGGAACTGAAGCTTTCTTT.

The CDR3 bases are TGTGCCAGCAGTCCTAGCGGGGGGTCCTACGAGCAGTACTTC. Translated: CASSPSGGSYEQYF. V gene TRBV7-2 combines with J gene TRBJ2-7, with 11 bases fitting TRBD2. With V trimmed by 6 bases and J by 1 base, 2 bases remained unmatched. The CDR3 is 14 amino acids. From germline, CDR1 is SGHTA and CDR2 FQGNSA. The whole variable domain, filled in from reference TRBV7-2 and TRBJ2-7, reads GAGVSQSPSNKVTEKGKDVELRCDPISGHTALYWYRQSLGQGLEFLIYFQGNSAPDKSGLPSDRFSAERTGGSVSTLTIQRTQQEDSAVYLCASSPSGGSYEQYFGPGTRLTVT.

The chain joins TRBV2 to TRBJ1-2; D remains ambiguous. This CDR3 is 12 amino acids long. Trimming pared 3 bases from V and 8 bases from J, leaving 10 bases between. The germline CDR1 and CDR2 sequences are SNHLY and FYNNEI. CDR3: CASSEGSLGYTF. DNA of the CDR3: TGTGCCAGCAGTGAGGGGAGTCTGGGCTACACCTTC.

The CDR3 loop is CASRKNRDSEIEGINTEAFF. DNA of the CDR3: TGCGCCAGCAGGAAGAACAGGGATAGTGAGATCGAGGGGATTAACACTGAAGCTTTCTTT. The chain has TRBV5-1 and TRBJ1-1, with a possible D match to TRBD1 (6 bases). The CDR3 totals 20 residues. The V and J ends lost 5 bases and 2 bases respectively, with 31 bases between them. Germline V gives CDR1 SGHRS, CDR2 YFSETQ.

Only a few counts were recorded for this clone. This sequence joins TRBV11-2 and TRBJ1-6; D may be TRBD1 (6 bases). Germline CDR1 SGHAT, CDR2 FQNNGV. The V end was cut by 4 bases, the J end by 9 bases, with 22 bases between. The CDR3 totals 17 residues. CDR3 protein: CASSSKRGGAKGSPLHF. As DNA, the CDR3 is TGTGCCAGCAGCTCTAAACGGGGGGGGGCGAAGGGTTCACCCCTCCACTTT.

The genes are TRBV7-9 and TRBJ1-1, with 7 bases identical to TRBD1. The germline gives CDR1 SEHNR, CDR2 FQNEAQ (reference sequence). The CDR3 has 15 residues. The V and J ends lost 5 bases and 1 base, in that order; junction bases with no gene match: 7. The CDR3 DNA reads TGTGCCAGCAGCCCCGGACAGGCAGAGAACACTGAAGCTTTCTTT. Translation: CASSPGQAENTEAFF.

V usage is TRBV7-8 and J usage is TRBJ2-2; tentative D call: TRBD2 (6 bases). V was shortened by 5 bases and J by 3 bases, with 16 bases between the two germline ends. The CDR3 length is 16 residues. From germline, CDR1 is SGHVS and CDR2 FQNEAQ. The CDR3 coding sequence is TGTGCCAGCAGCCCCCGCCCCTGGGGGGACACCGGGGAGCTGTTTTTT. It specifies CASSPRPWGDTGELFF.

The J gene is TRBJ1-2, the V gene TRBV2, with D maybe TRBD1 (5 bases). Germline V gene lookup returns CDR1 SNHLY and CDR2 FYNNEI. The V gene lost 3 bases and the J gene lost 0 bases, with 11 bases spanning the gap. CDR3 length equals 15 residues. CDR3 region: CASSEQGPTNYGYTF. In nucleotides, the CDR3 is TGTGCCAGCAGTGAGCAGGGCCCGACTAACTATGGCTACACCTTC.

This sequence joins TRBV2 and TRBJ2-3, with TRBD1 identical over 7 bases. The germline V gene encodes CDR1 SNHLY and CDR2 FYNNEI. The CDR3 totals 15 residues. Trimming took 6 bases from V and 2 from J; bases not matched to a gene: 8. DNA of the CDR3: TGTGCCAGCAGGGCTGGACAGGCGAACACAGATACGCAGTATTTT. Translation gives CASRAGQANTDTQYF. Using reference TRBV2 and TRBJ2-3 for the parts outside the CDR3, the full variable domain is EPEVTQTPSHQVTQMGQEVILRCVPISNHLYFYWYRQILGQKVEFLVSFYNNEISEKSEIFDDQFSVERPDGSNFTLKIRSTKLEDSAMYFCASRAGQANTDTQYFGPGTRLTVL.

CDR3 sequence: CASSVERGGYNEQFF. CDR3 DNA sequence: TGTGCCAGCAGCGTAGAGCGGGGGGGATACAATGAGCAGTTCTTC. The chain recombines TRBV7-2 with TRBJ2-1; 10 bases align to TRBD2. The V segment lost 5 bases and the J segment 4 bases; nucleotides outside the gene matches: 5. This CDR3 is built from 15 residues. Germline CDR1 reads SGHTA; CDR2 reads FQGNSA. The entire variable domain, with the rest obtained from reference TRBV7-2 and TRBJ2-1, is as follows: GAGVSQSPSNKVTEKGKDVELRCDPISGHTALYWYRQSLGQGLEFLIYFQGNSAPDKSGLPSDRFSAERTGGSVSTLTIQRTQQEDSAVYLCASSVERGGYNEQFFGPGTRLTVL.

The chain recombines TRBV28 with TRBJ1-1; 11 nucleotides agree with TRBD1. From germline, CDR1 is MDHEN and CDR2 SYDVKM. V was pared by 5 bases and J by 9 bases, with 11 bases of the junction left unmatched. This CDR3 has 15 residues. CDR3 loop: CASSGPGTGGGQAFF. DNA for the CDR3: TGTGCCAGCAGTGGCCCCGGGACAGGGGGGGGCCAAGCTTTCTTT.

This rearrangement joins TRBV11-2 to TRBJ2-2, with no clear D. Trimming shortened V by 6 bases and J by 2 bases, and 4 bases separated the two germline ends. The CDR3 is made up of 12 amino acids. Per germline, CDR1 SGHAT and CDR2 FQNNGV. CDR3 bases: TGTGCCAGCAGGACTAACACCGGGGAGCTGTTTTTT. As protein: CASRTNTGELFF.

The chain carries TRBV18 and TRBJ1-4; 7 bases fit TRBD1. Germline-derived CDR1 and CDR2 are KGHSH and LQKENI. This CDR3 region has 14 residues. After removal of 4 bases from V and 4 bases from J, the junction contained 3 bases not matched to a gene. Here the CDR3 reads CASSRQGFNEKLFF. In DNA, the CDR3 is TGTGCCAGCTCACGACAGGGTTTTAATGAAAAACTGTTTTTT.

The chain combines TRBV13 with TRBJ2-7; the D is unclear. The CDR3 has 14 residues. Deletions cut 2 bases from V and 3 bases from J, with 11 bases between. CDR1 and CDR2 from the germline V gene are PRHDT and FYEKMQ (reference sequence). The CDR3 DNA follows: TGTGCCAGCAGCTTACTAGATGTTGGCTACGAGCAGTACTTC. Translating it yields CASSLLDVGYEQYF.

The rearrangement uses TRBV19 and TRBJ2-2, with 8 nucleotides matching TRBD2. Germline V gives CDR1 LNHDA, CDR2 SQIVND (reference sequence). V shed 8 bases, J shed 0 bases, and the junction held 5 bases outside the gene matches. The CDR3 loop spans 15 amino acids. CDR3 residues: CASGRTSPNTGELFF. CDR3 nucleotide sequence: TGTGCCAGTGGACGGACTAGCCCGAACACCGGGGAGCTGTTTTTT. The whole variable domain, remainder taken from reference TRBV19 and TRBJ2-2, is DGGITQSPKYLFRKEGQNVTLSCEQNLNHDAMYWYRQDPGQGLRLIYYSQIVNDFQKGDIAEGYSVSREKKESFPLTVTSAQKNPTAFYLCASGRTSPNTGELFFGEGSRLTVL.

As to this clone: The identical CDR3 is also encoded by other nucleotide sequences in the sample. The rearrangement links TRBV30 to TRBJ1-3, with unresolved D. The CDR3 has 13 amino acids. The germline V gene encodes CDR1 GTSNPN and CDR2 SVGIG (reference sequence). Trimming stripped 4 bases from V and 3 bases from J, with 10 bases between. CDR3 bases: TGTGCCTGGACCGAAGCGGGTGGAAACACCATATATTTT. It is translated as CAWTEAGGNTIYF. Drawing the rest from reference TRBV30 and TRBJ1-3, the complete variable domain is SQTIHQWPATLVQPVGSPLSLECTVEGTSNPNLYWYRQAAGRGLQLLFYSVGIGQISSEVPQNLSASRPQDRQFILSSKKLLLSDSGFYLCAWTEAGGNTIYFGEGSWLTVV.

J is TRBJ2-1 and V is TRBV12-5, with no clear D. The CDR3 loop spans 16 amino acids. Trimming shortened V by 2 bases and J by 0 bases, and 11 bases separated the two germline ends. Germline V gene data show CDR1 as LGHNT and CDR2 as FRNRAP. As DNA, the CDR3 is TGTGCTAGTGGTTTGTTCAACACCCGCTCCTACAATGAGCAGTTCTTC. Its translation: CASGLFNTRSYNEQFF. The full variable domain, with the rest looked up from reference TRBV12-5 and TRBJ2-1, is DARVTQTPRHKVTEMGQEVTMRCQPILGHNTVFWYRQTMMQGLELLAYFRNRAPLDDSGMPKDRFSAEMPDATLATLKIQPSEPRDSAVYFCASGLFNTRSYNEQFFGPGTRLTVL.

The CDR3: CASSLGDRASNQPQHF. The DNA for the CDR3 is TGTGCCAGCAGCTTGGGGGACAGAGCCTCAAATCAGCCCCAGCATTTT. The rearrangement joins TRBV5-8 to TRBJ1-5, with 7 bases aligning to TRBD1. Trimming cost V 0 bases and J 4 bases; bases outside gene matches: 7. The germline CDR1 and CDR2 sequences are SGHTS and YDEGEE. The CDR3 is 16 amino acids.

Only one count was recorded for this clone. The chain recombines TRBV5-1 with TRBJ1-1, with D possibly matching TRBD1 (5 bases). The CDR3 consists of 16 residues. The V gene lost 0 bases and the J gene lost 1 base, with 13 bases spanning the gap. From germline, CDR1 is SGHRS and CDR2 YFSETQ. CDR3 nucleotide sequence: TGCGCCAGCAGCTTGGTGGGTGCGGGGGAGAACACTGAAGCTTTCTTT. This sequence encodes CASSLVGAGENTEAFF.

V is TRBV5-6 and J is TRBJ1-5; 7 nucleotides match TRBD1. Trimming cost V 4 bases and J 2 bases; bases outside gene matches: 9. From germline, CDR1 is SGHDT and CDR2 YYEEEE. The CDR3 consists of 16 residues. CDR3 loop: CASSRQGIVGNQPQHF. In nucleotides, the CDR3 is TGTGCCAGCAGCCGACAGGGTATTGTCGGCAATCAGCCCCAGCATTTT.

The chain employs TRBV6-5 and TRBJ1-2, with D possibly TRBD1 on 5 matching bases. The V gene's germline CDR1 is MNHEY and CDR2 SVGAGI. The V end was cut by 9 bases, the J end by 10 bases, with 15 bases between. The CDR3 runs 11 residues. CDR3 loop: CASRGQVTYTF. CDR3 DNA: TGTGCCAGTAGGGGCCAGGTTACCTACACCTTC.

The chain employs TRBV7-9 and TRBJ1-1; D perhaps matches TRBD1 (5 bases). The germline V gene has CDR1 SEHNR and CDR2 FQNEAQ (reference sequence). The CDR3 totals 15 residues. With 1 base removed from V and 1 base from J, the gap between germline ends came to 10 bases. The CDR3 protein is CASSLDMGQNTEAFF. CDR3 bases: TGTGCCAGCAGCTTAGATATGGGGCAGAACACTGAAGCTTTCTTT.